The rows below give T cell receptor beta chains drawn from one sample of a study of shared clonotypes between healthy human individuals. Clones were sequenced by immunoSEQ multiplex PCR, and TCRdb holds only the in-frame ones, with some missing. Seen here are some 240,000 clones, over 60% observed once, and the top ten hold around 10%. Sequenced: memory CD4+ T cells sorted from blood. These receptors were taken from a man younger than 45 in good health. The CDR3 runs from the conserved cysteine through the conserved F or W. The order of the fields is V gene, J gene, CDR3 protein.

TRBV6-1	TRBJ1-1	CASSRTVLRDTEAFF
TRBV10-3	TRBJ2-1	CAISAQGNNEQFF
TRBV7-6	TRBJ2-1	CASSLVSAGGYNEQFF
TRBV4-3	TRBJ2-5	CASSPFRGEGWKETQYF
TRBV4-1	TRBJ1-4	CASSQGTGSGLKNEKLFF
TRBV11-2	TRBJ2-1	CASSLATGGGINEQFF
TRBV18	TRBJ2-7	CASSPGGSYEQYF
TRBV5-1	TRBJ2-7	CASSFARAPHEQYF
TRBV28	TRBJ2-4	CASSRKSLLAKNIQYF
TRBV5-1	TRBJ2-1	CASSLGQVPNEQFF